This T cell receptor (beta chain) came from a study of blood T cell repertoires in COVID-19. As for the study in general: Samples taken during acute and convalescent COVID-19 were collected in the United States, Italy and Spain. T cells, B-cell-depleted T cells, or PBMCs supplied cDNA or gDNA.

Using immunoSEQ multiplex PCR, the repertoire was profiled, and TCRdb retains in-frame clones only, with some absent. The sample has approximately 230,000 clones, approximately 80% seen once. Residents of about two dozen US areas, aged roughly 18 to 90 years, made up the participants. Recovery meant two consecutive negative NP/OP PCR tests, professional clearance, or resolved symptoms. The TCR sequence derives from a man aged 40-49 years who had recovered from COVID-19. The sample taken for sequencing was PBMCs or T cells enriched from blood (not recorded which).

The CDR3 sequence is CASSERQGANYGYTF. The CDR3 coding sequence is TGTGCCAGCAGTGAGCGACAGGGGGCTAACTATGGCTACACCTTC. This chain connects TRBV27 to TRBJ1-2; 9 nucleotides agree with TRBD1. Germline CDR1 MNHEY, CDR2 SMNVEV (reference sequence). With V trimmed by 5 bases and J by 0 bases, 4 bases remained unmatched. The CDR3 contains 15 residues.